The T cell receptor beta chain described here comes from a study of blood T cell repertoires in COVID-19. Study information: Sites in the United States, Italy and Spain provided acute and convalescent COVID-19 samples. PBMCs, B-cell-depleted T cells, or T cells were the source of the cDNA or gDNA that made up the material.

The CDR3 sequence is 18 residues long. From germline, CDR1 is LNHDA and CDR2 SQIVND (reference sequence). V was clipped by 2 bases and J by 2 bases, with 19 bases between them. Sequencing used immunoSEQ multiplex PCR; TCRdb keeps in-frame clones, though not all of them. The table has 50,000 to 65,000 clones, 72% seen once; the top ten hold 4% to 5.5%. The sequence derives from a woman in her 70s with COVID-19, enrolled during active disease. The sample comprised peripheral blood. The V gene is TRBV19, the J gene TRBJ1-5; a weak D match, TRBD1 (6 bases). CDR3: CASSIWAQGLGRNQPQHF. The CDR3 coding sequence is TGTGCCAGTAGTATATGGGCACAGGGATTGGGGCGCAATCAGCCCCAGCATTTT.